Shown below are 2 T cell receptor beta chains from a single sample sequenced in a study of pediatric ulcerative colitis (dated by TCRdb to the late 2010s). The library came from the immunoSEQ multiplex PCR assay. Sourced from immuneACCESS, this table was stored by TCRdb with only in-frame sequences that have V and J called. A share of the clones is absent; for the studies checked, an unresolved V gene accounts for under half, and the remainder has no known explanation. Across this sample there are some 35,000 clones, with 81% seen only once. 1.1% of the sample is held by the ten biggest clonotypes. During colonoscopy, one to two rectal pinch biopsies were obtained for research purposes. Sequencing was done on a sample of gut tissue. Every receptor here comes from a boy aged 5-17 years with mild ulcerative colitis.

Here the CDR3 DNA reads TGCGCCAGCAGCTTGATTAGGCCCGCACACAGCATCACGGACACCCAAGAGACCCAGTACTTC. Amino acid sequence: CASSLIRPAHSITDTQETQYF. This chain connects TRBV5-1 to TRBJ2-5; possibly TRBD1 for D (5 bases). In germline, CDR1 is SGHRS, CDR2 YFSETQ. CDR3 length equals 21 residues. The V end lost 1 base, the J end lost 1 base, and 29 bases lay between the germline ends. The full variable domain, in which reference TRBV5-1 and TRBJ2-5 provide the parts outside the CDR3, is KAGVTQTPRYLIKTRGQQVTLSCSPISGHRSVSWYQQTPGQGLQFLFEYFSETQRNKGNFPGRFSGRQFSNSRSEMNVSTLELGDSALYLCASSLIRPAHSITDTQETQYFGPGTRLLVL.

The chain's CDR3 is CASSQDPQDSYEQYF. In DNA, the CDR3 is TGTGCCAGCAGCCAAGATCCACAGGACTCCTACGAGCAGTACTTC. This rearrangement joins TRBV4-2 to TRBJ2-7; D might be TRBD1 (5 bases). The CDR3 consists of 15 residues. Trimming left V 0 bases short and J 0 bases short, with 9 bases between. Germline values: CDR1 LGHNA, CDR2 YNFKEQ.